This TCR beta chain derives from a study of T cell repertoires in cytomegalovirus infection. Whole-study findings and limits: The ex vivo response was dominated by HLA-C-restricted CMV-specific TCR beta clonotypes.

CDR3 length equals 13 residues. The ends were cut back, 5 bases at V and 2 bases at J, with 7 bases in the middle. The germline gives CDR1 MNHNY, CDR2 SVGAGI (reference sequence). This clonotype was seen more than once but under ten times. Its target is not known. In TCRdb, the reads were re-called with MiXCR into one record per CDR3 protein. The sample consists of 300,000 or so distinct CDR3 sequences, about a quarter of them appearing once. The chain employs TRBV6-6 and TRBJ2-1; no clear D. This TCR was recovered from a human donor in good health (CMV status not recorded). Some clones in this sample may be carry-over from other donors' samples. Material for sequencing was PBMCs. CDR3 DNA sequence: TGTGCCAGCAGTAGCCCCACCTACAATGAGCAGTTCTTC. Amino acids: CASSSPTYNEQFF.